This T cell receptor beta chain stems from a study of shared clonotypes between healthy human individuals. Findings and limits, study-wide: The authors expected sequencing depth to affect clonotype sharing among donors. A small donor pool kept down the genetic and exposure-history diversity that was represented.

The CDR3 has 15 amino acids. Germline CDR1 reads SGHAT; CDR2 reads FQDESV (reference sequence). Germline trimming cut 4 bases from V and 7 bases from J; bases unmatched to any gene: 7. Naive CD8 populations comprised CD45RO-negative cells positively selected for CCR7, excluding terminally differentiated effector memory CD45RA+ cells. Profiling relied on immunoSEQ multiplex PCR, and the TCRdb table lists in-frame clones only, not all of them. The table shows about 590,000 clones, with nearly 97% occurring only once. As for this clone: The antigen is not known.

The source of this sequence is a woman aged 25 to 39 in good health. Sequenced material: naive CD8+ T cells sorted from blood. This chain uses TRBV11-1 with TRBJ2-1; TRBD2 agrees at 10 bases. CDR3 in amino acids: CASSSGVLAGNEQFF. The CDR3 DNA is TGTGCCAGCAGCTCGGGGGTACTAGCGGGGAATGAGCAGTTCTTC.